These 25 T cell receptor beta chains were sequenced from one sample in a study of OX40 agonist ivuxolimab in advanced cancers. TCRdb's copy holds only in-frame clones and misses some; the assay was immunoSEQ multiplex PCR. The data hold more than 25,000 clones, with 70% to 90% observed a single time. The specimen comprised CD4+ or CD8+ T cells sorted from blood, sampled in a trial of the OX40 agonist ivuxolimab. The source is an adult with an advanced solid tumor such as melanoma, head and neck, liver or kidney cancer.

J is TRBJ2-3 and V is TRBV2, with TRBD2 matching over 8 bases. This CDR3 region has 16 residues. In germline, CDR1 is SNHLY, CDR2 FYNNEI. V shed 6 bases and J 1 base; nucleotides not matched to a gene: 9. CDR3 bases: TGTGCCAGCAGCACGGAGCGGGAGACGGGCACAGATACGCAGTATTTT. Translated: CASSTERETGTDTQYF.

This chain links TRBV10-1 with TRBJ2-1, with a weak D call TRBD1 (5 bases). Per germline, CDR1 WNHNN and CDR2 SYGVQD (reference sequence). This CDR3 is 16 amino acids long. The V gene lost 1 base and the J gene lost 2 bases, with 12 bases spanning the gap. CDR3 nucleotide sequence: TGCGCCAGCAGTGAGTACCCACAGGCGACCTACAATGAGCAGTTCTTC. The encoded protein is CASSEYPQATYNEQFF.

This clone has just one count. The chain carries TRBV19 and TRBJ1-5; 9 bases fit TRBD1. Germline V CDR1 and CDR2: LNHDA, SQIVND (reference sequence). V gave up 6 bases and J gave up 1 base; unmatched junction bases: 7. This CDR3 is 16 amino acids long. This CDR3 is CASSRQGGVSNQPQHF. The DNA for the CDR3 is TGTGCCAGTAGCAGACAGGGGGGGGTCAGCAATCAGCCCCAGCATTTT.

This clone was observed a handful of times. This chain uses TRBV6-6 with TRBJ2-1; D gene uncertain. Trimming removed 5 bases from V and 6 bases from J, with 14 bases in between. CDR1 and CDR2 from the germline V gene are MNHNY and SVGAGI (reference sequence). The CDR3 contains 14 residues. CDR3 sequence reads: CASSPWGFANEQFF. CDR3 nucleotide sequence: TGTGCCAGCAGTCCCTGGGGATTCGCCAATGAGCAGTTCTTC.

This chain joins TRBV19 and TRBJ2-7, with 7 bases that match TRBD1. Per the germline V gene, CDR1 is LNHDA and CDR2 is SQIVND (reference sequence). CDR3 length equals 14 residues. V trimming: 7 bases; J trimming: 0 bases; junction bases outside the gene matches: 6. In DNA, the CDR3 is TGTGCCAGTAAGAATACAGGGGACTCCTACGAGCAGTACTTC. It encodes CASKNTGDSYEQYF.

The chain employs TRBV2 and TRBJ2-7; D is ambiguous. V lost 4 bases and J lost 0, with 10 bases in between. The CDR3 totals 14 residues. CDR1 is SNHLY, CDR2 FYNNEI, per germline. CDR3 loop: CASSAEAASYEQYF. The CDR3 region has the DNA TGTGCCAGCAGTGCTGAGGCAGCCTCCTACGAGCAGTACTTC.

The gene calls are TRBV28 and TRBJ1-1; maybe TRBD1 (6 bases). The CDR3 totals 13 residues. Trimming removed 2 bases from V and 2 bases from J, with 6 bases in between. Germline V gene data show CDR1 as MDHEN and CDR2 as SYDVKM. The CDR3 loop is CASSLGGNTEAFF. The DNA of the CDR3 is TGTGCCAGCAGTTTAGGGGGCAACACTGAAGCTTTCTTT.

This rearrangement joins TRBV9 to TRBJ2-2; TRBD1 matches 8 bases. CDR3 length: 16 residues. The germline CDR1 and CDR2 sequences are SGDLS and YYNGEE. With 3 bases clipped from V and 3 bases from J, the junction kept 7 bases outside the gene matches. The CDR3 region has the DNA TGTGCCAGCAGCGGCCGGGACAGGATACACACCGGGGAGCTGTTTTTT. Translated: CASSGRDRIHTGELFF.

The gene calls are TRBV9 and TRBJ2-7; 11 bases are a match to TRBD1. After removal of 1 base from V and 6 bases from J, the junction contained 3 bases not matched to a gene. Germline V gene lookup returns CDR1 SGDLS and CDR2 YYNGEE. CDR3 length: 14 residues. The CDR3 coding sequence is TGTGCCAGCAGCGTATCCGGGACAGGGGGCGAGCAGTACTTC. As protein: CASSVSGTGGEQYF.

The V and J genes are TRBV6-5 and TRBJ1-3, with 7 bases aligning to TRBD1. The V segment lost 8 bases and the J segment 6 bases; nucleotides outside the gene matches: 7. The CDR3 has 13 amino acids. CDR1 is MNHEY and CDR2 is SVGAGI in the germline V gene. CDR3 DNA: TGTGCCAGCGGCGGACAGGAGCAAAACACCATATATTTT. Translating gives CASGGQEQNTIYF.

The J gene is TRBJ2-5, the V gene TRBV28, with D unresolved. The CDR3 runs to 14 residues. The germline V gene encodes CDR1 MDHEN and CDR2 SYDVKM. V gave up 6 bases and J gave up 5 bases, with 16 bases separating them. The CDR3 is CASSPPTYWETQYF. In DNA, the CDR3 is TGTGCCAGCAGCCCCCCCACTTATTGGGAGACCCAGTACTTC. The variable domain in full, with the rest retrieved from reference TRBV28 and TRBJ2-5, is DVKVTQSSRYLVKRTGEKVFLECVQDMDHENMFWYRQDPGLGLRLIYFSYDVKMKEKGDIPEGYSVSREKKERFSLILESASTNQTSMYLCASSPPTYWETQYFGPGTRLLVL.

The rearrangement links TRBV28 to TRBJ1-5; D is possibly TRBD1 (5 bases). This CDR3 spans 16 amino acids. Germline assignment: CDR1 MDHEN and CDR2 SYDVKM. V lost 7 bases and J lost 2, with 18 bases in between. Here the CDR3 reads CASITVGGAGNQPQHF. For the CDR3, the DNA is TGTGCCAGCATCACCGTCGGGGGTGCGGGCAATCAGCCCCAGCATTTT. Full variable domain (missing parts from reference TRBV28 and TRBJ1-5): DVKVTQSSRYLVKRTGEKVFLECVQDMDHENMFWYRQDPGLGLRLIYFSYDVKMKEKGDIPEGYSVSREKKERFSLILESASTNQTSMYLCASITVGGAGNQPQHFGDGTRLSIL.

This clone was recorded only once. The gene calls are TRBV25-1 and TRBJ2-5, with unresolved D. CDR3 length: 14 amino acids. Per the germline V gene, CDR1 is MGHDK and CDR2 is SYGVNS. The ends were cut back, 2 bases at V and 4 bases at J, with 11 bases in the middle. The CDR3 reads CASSEGWKTETQYF. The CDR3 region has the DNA TGTGCCAGCAGTGAAGGCTGGAAGACAGAGACCCAGTACTTC.

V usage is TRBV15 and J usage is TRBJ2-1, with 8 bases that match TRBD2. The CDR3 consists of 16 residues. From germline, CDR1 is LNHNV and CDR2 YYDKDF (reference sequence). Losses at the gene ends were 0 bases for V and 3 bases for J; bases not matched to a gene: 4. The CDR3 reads CATSRDPREGYNEQFF. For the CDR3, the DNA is TGTGCCACCAGCAGAGATCCCCGGGAGGGCTACAATGAGCAGTTCTTC.

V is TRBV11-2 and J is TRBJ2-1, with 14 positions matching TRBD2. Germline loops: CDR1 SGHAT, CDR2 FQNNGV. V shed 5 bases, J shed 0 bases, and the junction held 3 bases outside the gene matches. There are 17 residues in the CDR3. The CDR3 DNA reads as TGTGCCAGCAGCCCCGGGACTAGCGGGAGCTCCTACAATGAGCAGTTCTTC. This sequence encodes CASSPGTSGSSYNEQFF.

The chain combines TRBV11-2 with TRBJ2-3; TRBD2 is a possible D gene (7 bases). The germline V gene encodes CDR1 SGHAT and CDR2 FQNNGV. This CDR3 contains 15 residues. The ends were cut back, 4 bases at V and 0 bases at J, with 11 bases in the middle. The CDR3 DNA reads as TGTGCCAGCAGCTGGGGGGGCAGAAGCACAGATACGCAGTATTTT. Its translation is CASSWGGRSTDTQYF.

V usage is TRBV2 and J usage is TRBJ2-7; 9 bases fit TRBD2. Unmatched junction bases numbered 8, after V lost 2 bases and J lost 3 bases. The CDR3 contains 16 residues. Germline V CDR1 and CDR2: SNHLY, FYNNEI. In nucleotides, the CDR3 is TGTGCCAGCAGTGAACGGCTAGCGGGGAGAAACTACGAGCAGTACTTC. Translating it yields CASSERLAGRNYEQYF. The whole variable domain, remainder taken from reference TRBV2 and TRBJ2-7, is EPEVTQTPSHQVTQMGQEVILRCVPISNHLYFYWYRQILGQKVEFLVSFYNNEISEKSEIFDDQFSVERPDGSNFTLKIRSTKLEDSAMYFCASSERLAGRNYEQYFGPGTRLTVT.

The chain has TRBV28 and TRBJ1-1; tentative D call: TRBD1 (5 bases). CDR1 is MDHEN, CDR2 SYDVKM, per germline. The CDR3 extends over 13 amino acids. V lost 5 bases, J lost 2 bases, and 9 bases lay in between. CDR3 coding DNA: TGTGCCAGCAGTGAGACAGTTAACACTGAAGCTTTCTTT. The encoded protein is CASSETVNTEAFF.

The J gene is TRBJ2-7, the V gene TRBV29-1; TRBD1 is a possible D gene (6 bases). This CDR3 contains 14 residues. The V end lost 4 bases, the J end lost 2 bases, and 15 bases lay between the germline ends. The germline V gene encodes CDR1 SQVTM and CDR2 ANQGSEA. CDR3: CSVAIQGPTYEQYF. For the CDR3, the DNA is TGCAGCGTTGCCATACAGGGCCCGACCTACGAGCAGTACTTC.

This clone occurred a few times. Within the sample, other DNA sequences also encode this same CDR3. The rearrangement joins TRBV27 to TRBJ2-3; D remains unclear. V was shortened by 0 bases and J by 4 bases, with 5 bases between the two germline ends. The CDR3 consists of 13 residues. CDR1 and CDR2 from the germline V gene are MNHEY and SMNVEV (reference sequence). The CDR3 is CASSLSRPDTQYF. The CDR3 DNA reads TGTGCCAGCAGTTTATCCCGTCCAGATACGCAGTATTTT.

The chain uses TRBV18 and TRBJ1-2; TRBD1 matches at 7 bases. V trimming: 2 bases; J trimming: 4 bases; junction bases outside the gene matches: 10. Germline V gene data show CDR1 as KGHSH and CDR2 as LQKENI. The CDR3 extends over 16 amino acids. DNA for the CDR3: TGTGCCAGCTCACCAGACGCAGGGGGGCACCTCTATGGCTACACCTTC. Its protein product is CASSPDAGGHLYGYTF. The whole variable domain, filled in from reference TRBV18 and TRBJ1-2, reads NAGVMQNPRHLVRRRGQEARLRCSPMKGHSHVYWYRQLPEEGLKFMVYLQKENIIDESGMPKERFSAEFPKEGPSILRIQQVVRGDSAAYFCASSPDAGGHLYGYTFGSGTRLTVV.

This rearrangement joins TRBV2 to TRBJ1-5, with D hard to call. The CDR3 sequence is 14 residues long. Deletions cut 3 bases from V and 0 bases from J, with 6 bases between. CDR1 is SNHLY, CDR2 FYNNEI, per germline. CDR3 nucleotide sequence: TGTGCCAGCAGTGACAGGTATAGCAATCAGCCCCAGCATTTT. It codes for CASSDRYSNQPQHF. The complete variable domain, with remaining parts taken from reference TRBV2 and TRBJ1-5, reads EPEVTQTPSHQVTQMGQEVILRCVPISNHLYFYWYRQILGQKVEFLVSFYNNEISEKSEIFDDQFSVERPDGSNFTLKIRSTKLEDSAMYFCASSDRYSNQPQHFGDGTRLSIL.

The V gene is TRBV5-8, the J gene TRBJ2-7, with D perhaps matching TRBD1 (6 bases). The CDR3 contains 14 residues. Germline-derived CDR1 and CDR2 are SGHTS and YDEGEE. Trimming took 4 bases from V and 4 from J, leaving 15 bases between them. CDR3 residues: CASSVVGRGYEQYF. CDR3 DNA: TGTGCCAGCAGCGTTGTTGGCAGGGGATACGAGCAGTACTTC.

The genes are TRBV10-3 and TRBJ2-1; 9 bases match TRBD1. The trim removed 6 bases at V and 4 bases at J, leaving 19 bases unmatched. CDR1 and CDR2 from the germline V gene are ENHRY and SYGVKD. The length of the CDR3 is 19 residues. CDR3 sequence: CAIRGQGEGPPPQYNEQFF. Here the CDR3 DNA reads TGTGCCATCAGGGGACAGGGAGAGGGTCCGCCTCCCCAATACAATGAGCAGTTCTTC.

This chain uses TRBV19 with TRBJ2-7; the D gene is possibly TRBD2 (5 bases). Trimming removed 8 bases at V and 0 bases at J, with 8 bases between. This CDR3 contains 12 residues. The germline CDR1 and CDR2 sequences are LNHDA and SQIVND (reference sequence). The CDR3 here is CASGRNSYEQYF. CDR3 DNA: TGTGCCAGTGGGAGAAACTCCTACGAGCAGTACTTC.